These T cell receptor beta chains were read from a single sample in a study of T-cell memory formation after mild COVID-19. Via MiXCR, TCRdb re-called the 5' RACE reads, giving one row per CDR3 protein. Of 300,000 or so distinct CDR3 sequences listed, 15% to 20% were seen once; the top ten hold around 23%. The sequencing sample was made of PBMCs or a T cell subset sorted from them (not recorded which). The source is a man aged 18 to 29 who had mild COVID-19 (a few samples of this study predate the infection). Cell type and time point are not known. Each CDR3 is given with its conserved first and last residue. A D gene is named only where the DNA matches it firmly. The size of a clone is reported for some rows only, either as once, few or many, or as a class for expanded clones.

j_gene	len	v_gene	abundance	d_gene	CDR3aa	CDR3nt
TRBJ2-7	16	TRBV6-6	many	.	CASSSALGDGSYEQYF	TGTGCCAGCAGTTCAGCCCTAGGGGATGGGTCCTACGAGCAGTACTTC
TRBJ2-5	13	TRBV6-2/TRBV6-3	.	.	CASSIEYQETQYF	TGTGCCAGCAGTATCGAGTACCAAGAGACCCAGTACTTC
TRBJ2-5	13	TRBV12-3/TRBV12-4	.	.	CASSPTSTETQYF	TGTGCCAGCAGCCCCACTAGTACAGAGACCCAGTACTTC
TRBJ2-2	14	TRBV7-2	.	.	CASRVQPNTGELFF	TGTGCCAGCAGGGTACAGCCGAACACCGGGGAGCTGTTTTTT
TRBJ2-5	15	TRBV20-1	.	.	CSAPSSRGVSRTQYF	TGCAGTGCTCCCAGCAGTCGAGGGGTCTCGCGGACCCAGTACTTC
TRBJ2-7	15	TRBV5-1	.	.	CASSLRGAASYEQYF	TGCGCCAGCAGCTTGCGGGGGGCCGCCTCCTACGAGCAGTACTTC
TRBJ2-7	15	TRBV5-1	few	TRBD1	CASSWGQTTIYEQYF	TGCGCCAGCAGCTGGGGACAGACTACTATCTACGAGCAGTACTTC
TRBJ2-3	16	TRBV18	few	TRBD2	CASSLTSGGLGDTQYF	TGTGCCAGCTCTCTGACCTCGGGGGGGCTTGGAGATACGCAGTATTTT
TRBJ2-3	16	TRBV4-2	few	TRBD2	CASSRTGAGDTDTQYF	TGTGCCAGCAGCCGAACTGGTGCGGGGGACACAGATACGCAGTATTTT
TRBJ1-4	14	TRBV12-3/TRBV12-4	many	TRBD1	CASSHRDRSVELFF	TGTGCCAGCAGTCACCGGGACAGGTCGGTGGAACTGTTTTTT
TRBJ1-6	13	TRBV19	.	.	CASTNAGNSPLHF	TGTGCCAGTACTAATGCTGGGAATTCACCCCTCCACTTT
TRBJ1-1	15	TRBV5-1	.	.	CASSLVAGGNTEAFF	TGCGCCAGCAGCTTGGTGGCCGGGGGGAACACTGAAGCTTTCTTT
TRBJ1-5	15	TRBV5-5	few	.	CASSFAAGDNQPQHF	TGTGCCAGCAGCTTTGCTGCGGGGGACAATCAGCCCCAGCATTTT
TRBJ1-1	11	TRBV20-1	.	.	CSARDRREAFF	TGCAGTGCTAGAGATCGGAGGGAAGCTTTCTTT
TRBJ2-3	13	TRBV24-1	.	.	CATVGPGTDTQYF	TGTGCCACCGTAGGACCGGGCACAGATACGCAGTATTTT
TRBJ2-6	14	TRBV10-3	.	.	CAISESSGANVLTF	TGTGCCATCAGTGAGTCCTCTGGGGCCAACGTCCTGACTTTC
TRBJ2-1	16	TRBV6-1	.	TRBD1	CASSEIPGQGNNEQFF	TGTGCCAGCAGTGAGATCCCGGGACAGGGGAACAATGAGCAGTTCTTC
TRBJ1-1	14	TRBV4-3	many	.	CASSQDFVGTEAFF	TGCGCCAGCAGCCAAGATTTTGTAGGCACTGAAGCTTTCTTT
TRBJ2-7	14	TRBV7-2	.	.	CASSEYRGAHEQYF	TGTGCCAGCAGCGAGTATCGGGGGGCCCACGAGCAGTACTTC
TRBJ2-1	12	TRBV6-5	few	.	CASSSRPQEQFF	TGTGCCAGCAGTTCCCGACCCCAGGAGCAGTTCTTC
TRBJ2-5	12	TRBV29-1	.	.	CSVGHIQETQYF	TGCAGCGTTGGGCATATCCAAGAGACCCAGTACTTC